A selection of T cell receptor beta chains follows, all from one sample in a study of shared clonotypes between healthy human individuals. Here immunoSEQ multiplex PCR was the method, and the copy in TCRdb shows in-frame clones only, minus some. In the table there are 100,000 to 120,000 clones, around 68% of which are singletons. The specimen sequenced was memory CD8+ T cells sorted from blood. The receptors were sampled from a woman in her 30s in good health. Each CDR3 is given with its conserved first and last residue. A D gene is named only where the DNA matches it firmly. Only some rows state a clone size, as once, few, many or a class for expanded clones.

>TRBJ2-7|.|TRBV27|TRBD1
CASSPRDRAYRYSSYEQYF
TGTGCCAGCAGTCCCCGGGACAGGGCATACAGGTACTCTTCCTACGAGCAGTACTTC
>TRBJ1-1|.|TRBV6-1|.
CASSGTETNTEAFF
TGTGCCAGCAGTGGGACAGAGACGAACACTGAAGCTTTCTTT
>TRBJ2-7|few|TRBV5-1|.
CASRTPADSYEQYF
TGCGCCAGCAGAACGCCGGCAGACTCCTACGAGCAGTACTTC
>TRBJ2-1|once|TRBV29-1|.
CSVVRSSYNEQFF
TGCAGCGTTGTACGGAGCTCCTACAATGAGCAGTTCTTC
>TRBJ2-1|.|TRBV6-5|TRBD2
CASRGIGLAVNEQFF
TGTGCCAGCAGGGGGATAGGACTAGCGGTAAATGAGCAGTTCTTC
>TRBJ2-7|.|TRBV11-2|.
CASSFVKIDEAEQYF
TGTGCCAGCAGCTTCGTCAAGATCGATGAGGCCGAGCAGTACTTC
>TRBJ2-5|.|TRBV30|.
CAWIGIPQYF
TGTGCCTGGATTGGTATACCCCAGTACTTC
>TRBJ1-1|few|TRBV30|.
CAWTRTDFNMNTEAFF
TGTGCCTGGACCAGGACGGACTTTAACATGAACACTGAAGCTTTCTTT
>TRBJ2-7|.|TRBV6-1|.
CASSEYQIYEQYF
TGTGCCAGCAGTGAATATCAGATCTACGAGCAGTACTTC
>TRBJ1-5|.|TRBV6-5|.
CASSYRRGPQHF
TGTGCCAGCAGTTACCGCAGGGGGCCCCAGCATTTT
>TRBJ1-1|.|TRBV30|.
CAWTWTLGTEAFF
TGTGCCTGGACCTGGACCCTGGGTACTGAAGCTTTCTTT